The present entry profiles one T cell receptor (beta chain) with its context. The antigen is not known. The data belong to a study of OX40 agonist ivuxolimab in advanced cancers. Across the whole study: Past anti-PD-1, anti-PD-L1 or anti-CTLA-4 therapy was accepted, and approximately 40% had received some. Study-level points and caveats: Clonal expansion was among the lowest in partial responders at 0.1-3.0 mg/kg, especially CD8+.

Data came from immunoSEQ multiplex PCR; TCRdb stores just in-frame clones and leaves some out. The data contain roughly 40,000 clones, about four fifths of them seen just once; the ten biggest clones take up about 23%. Germline values: CDR1 LNHNV, CDR2 YYDKDF (reference sequence). The CDR3 length is 17 residues. The V end lost 0 bases, the J end lost 0 bases, and 11 bases lay between the germline ends. People who had autoimmune disease history or systemic immunosuppression were excluded. The sequenced sample was CD4+ or CD8+ T cells sorted from blood, obtained in a trial of the OX40 agonist ivuxolimab. This chain uses TRBV15 with TRBJ2-2; weak D call: TRBD2 (7 bases). This TCR was recovered from an adult with an advanced solid tumor such as melanoma, head and neck, liver or kidney cancer. The CDR3 sequence is CATSRDPRGPNTGELFF. CDR3 bases: TGTGCCACCAGCAGAGATCCGCGGGGGCCGAACACCGGGGAGCTGTTTTTT.